This entry describes one TCR beta chain. This entry is derived from a study of tissue T cells after allogeneic stem cell transplantation. At the level of the study: Every graft-versus-host disease patient had gastrointestinal disease and got several lines of graft-versus-host disease therapy.

In germline, CDR1 is SQVTM, CDR2 ANQGSEA. The CDR3 spans 13 residues. The ends lost 7 bases at V and 5 bases at J; junction bases unmatched: 7. TCRdb's table, derived via immunoSEQ multiplex PCR, lists solely in-frame clones and lacks some. The sample includes about 26,000 clones, 75% to 95% seen only once; the top ten take roughly 2%. V is TRBV29-1 and J is TRBJ1-1; 10 nucleotides match TRBD1. The sequencing here drew on blood, taken before transplantation. The sequence was obtained from a male donor aged 60 or older who later had graft-versus-host disease after an allogeneic stem cell transplant. As DNA, the CDR3 is TGCAGCGGAGACAGGGGGCAGGGTACTGAAGCTTTCTTT. The encoded protein is CSGDRGQGTEAFF.